A single TCR beta chain is shown here with its context. This CDR3 is built from 16 residues. Losses at the gene ends were 5 bases for V and 2 bases for J; bases not matched to a gene: 11. In germline, CDR1 is SEHNR, CDR2 FQNEAQ (reference sequence). This sample stems from a study of response to subunit inactivated influenza vaccine. Via MiXCR, TCRdb re-called the RT-PCR reads, giving one row per CDR3 protein. The sample yields approximately 500,000 distinct CDR3 sequences, around 13% seen once. The chain uses TRBV7-9 and TRBJ2-7, with 8 bases lining up with TRBD2. This specimen consisted of PBMCs from blood, obtained roughly 12 days after vaccination. This sequence originates from a man aged 45 to 65 who received an inactivated influenza vaccine. The CDR3 region is CASSPRGGRGTYEQYF. The CDR3 DNA reads as TGTGCCAGCAGCCCCCGGGGGGGGCGGGGAACCTACGAGCAGTACTTC.